What follows are 20 T cell receptor beta chains derived from one specimen sequenced in a study of cytomegalovirus exposure and HLA in healthy donors. The PCR ran on 60 Vbeta and 13 Jbeta primers. Measured with immunoSEQ multiplex PCR; TCRdb has only the in-frame clones, and not every one. Of 140,000 to 150,000 clones in the sample, about three quarters were seen once. Sample: PBMCs. These receptors came from a man aged 35 to 55 in good health and CMV-seropositive.

V and J are TRBV11-2 and TRBJ1-1; the D is unclear. CDR3 length: 15 amino acids. Germline CDR1 and CDR2: SGHAT and FQNNGV. V dropped 1 base and J dropped 4 bases, with 13 bases sitting between them. The CDR3, as DNA: TGTGCCAGCAGCTTAGGTAGTCCGGGAAGCACTGAAGCTTTCTTT. Translated, it gives CASSLGSPGSTEAFF.

The J gene is TRBJ2-7, the V gene TRBV5-1; tentatively, D is TRBD1 (6 bases). Trimming stripped 4 bases from V and 0 bases from J, with 11 bases between. The CDR3 extends over 14 amino acids. CDR1 SGHRS and CDR2 YFSETQ come from the germline V gene. The CDR3 region is CASSVTGNSYEQYF. The CDR3 nucleotides are TGCGCCAGCAGCGTTACAGGGAACTCCTACGAGCAGTACTTC.

The table lists this clone with a few counts. V is TRBV18 and J is TRBJ2-2, with D possibly TRBD2 on 5 matching bases. Per the germline V gene, CDR1 is KGHSH and CDR2 is LQKENI. This CDR3 is 16 amino acids long. Trimming removed 0 bases at V and 7 bases at J, with 15 bases between. CDR3 nucleotides: TGTGCCAGCTCACCACCCGTCTCGGGAAGCCACGGGGAGCTGTTTTTT. Amino acids: CASSPPVSGSHGELFF.

J is TRBJ2-3 and V is TRBV5-4; D remains ambiguous. V lost 0 bases and J lost 0, with 11 bases in between. The V gene's germline CDR1 is SGHNT and CDR2 YYREEE (reference sequence). This CDR3 region has 16 residues. In DNA, the CDR3 is TGTGCCAGCAGCTTGGCCGGGTACCATAGCACAGATACGCAGTATTTT. Its protein is CASSLAGYHSTDTQYF.

The gene calls are TRBV18 and TRBJ2-3; possibly TRBD1 for D (5 bases). Trimming took off 8 bases at V and 0 bases at J, with 12 bases between the two ends. The V gene's germline CDR1 is KGHSH and CDR2 LQKENI. The CDR3 sequence is 14 residues long. This CDR3 reads CASTGASSTDTQYF. The DNA of the CDR3 is TGTGCCAGCACTGGGGCGAGCAGCACAGATACGCAGTATTTT.

The rearrangement links TRBV9 to TRBJ2-1; TRBD2 matches at 7 bases. V trimming: 6 bases; J trimming: 0 bases; junction bases outside the gene matches: 3. Germline V gene data show CDR1 as SGDLS and CDR2 as YYNGEE. The CDR3 has 14 amino acids. CDR3 protein: CASTSGNSYNEQFF. The CDR3 bases are TGTGCCAGCACCAGCGGGAACTCCTACAATGAGCAGTTCTTC. The variable domain in full, with the rest retrieved from reference TRBV9 and TRBJ2-1, is DSGVTQTPKHLITATGQRVTLRCSPRSGDLSVYWYQQSLDQGLQFLIQYYNGEERAKGNILERFSAQQFPDLHSELNLSSLELGDSALYFCASTSGNSYNEQFFGPGTRLTVL.

The chain employs TRBV7-9 and TRBJ1-1, with D possibly being TRBD1 (6 bases). The V and J ends lost 5 bases and 2 bases respectively, with 9 bases between them. CDR1 SEHNR and CDR2 FQNEAQ come from the germline V gene (reference sequence). The CDR3 extends over 13 amino acids. CDR3 region: CASSPRGNTEAFF. The DNA of the CDR3 is TGTGCCAGCAGCCCCAGGGGAAACACTGAAGCTTTCTTT.

The genes are TRBV28 and TRBJ2-4; TRBD1 matches 7 bases. J gave up 2 bases and V 5 bases, and 3 bases lay outside the gene matches. CDR1 and CDR2 from the germline V gene are MDHEN and SYDVKM. This CDR3 is 14 amino acids long. The CDR3: CASSRQGTKNIQYF. The CDR3 coding sequence is TGTGCCAGCAGTCGACAGGGAACCAAAAACATTCAGTACTTC.

The J gene is TRBJ2-1, the V gene TRBV30; D might be TRBD2 (5 bases). Trimming shortened V by 1 base and J by 7 bases, and 11 bases separated the two germline ends. Germline values: CDR1 GTSNPN, CDR2 SVGIG (reference sequence). The CDR3 sequence is 13 residues long. CDR3 in DNA: TGTGCCTGGAGTGCCACCTGGGAGAATGAGCAGTTCTTC. Its translation is CAWSATWENEQFF.

The chain couples TRBV5-1 to TRBJ2-2; unclear D gene. CDR3 length: 17 amino acids. Trimming removed 3 bases at V and 0 bases at J, with 15 bases between. Germline lookup yields CDR1 SGHRS and CDR2 YFSETQ. The CDR3 sequence: CASSSQVVPANTGELFF. CDR3 coding DNA: TGCGCCAGCAGCTCGCAAGTAGTACCCGCGAACACCGGGGAGCTGTTTTTT.

The chain recombines TRBV5-4 with TRBJ2-3, with a weak D call TRBD2 (5 bases). CDR3 length: 13 residues. V shed 6 bases and J shed 5 bases, with 13 bases lying between them. CDR1 and CDR2 (germline): SGHNT, YYREEE (reference sequence). The chain's CDR3 is CASNRRAGDTQYF. In nucleotides, the CDR3 is TGTGCCAGCAATCGGCGGGCGGGAGATACGCAGTATTTT.

In its sample, this clone was seen many times. The V and J genes are TRBV5-5 and TRBJ2-1, with a possible D match to TRBD2 (5 bases). Germline CDR1 and CDR2: SGHKS and YYEKEE (reference sequence). Trimming pared 4 bases from V and 7 bases from J, leaving 18 bases between. CDR3 length equals 15 residues. CDR3 residues: CASSPRLYVVNEQFF. In DNA, the CDR3 is TGTGCCAGCAGCCCCCGACTATACGTGGTGAATGAGCAGTTCTTC. Based on the CDR3 plus reference TRBV5-5 and TRBJ2-1, the full variable domain is DAGVTQSPTHLIKTRGQQVTLRCSPISGHKSVSWYQQVLGQGPQFIFQYYEKEERGRGNFPDRFSARQFPNYSSELNVNALLLGDSALYLCASSPRLYVVNEQFFGPGTRLTVL.

This clone has a single count. The chain links TRBV5-4 to TRBJ2-7; D gene ambiguous. The V gene's germline CDR1 is SGHNT and CDR2 YYREEE (reference sequence). The CDR3 length is 13 residues. V was pared by 0 bases and J by 6 bases, with 10 bases between. CDR3 sequence reads: CASSLGAEGEQYF. DNA of the CDR3: TGTGCCAGCAGCTTGGGCGCGGAAGGCGAGCAGTACTTC.

This clone has only one observation. The germline gene is not matched at one end of the junction; a read error may be the cause. V and J are TRBV5-8 and TRBJ2-3; a possible D gene is TRBD2 (6 bases). Germline V CDR1 and CDR2: SGHTS, YDEGEE. This CDR3 is built from 16 residues. CDR3 bases: TGTGCCAGCAGATTGGCCGGAGGGGCGAGCACAGATACGCAGTATTTT. Residues: CASRLAGGASTDTQYF.

This rearrangement joins TRBV2 to TRBJ2-1, with 11 nucleotides matching TRBD2. This CDR3 comprises 14 residues. The germline gives CDR1 SNHLY, CDR2 FYNNEI. Trimming at V came to 10 bases and at J to 4 bases, leaving 6 bases not matched to a gene. The CDR3 reads CATVAGGPYNEQFF. The DNA of the CDR3 is TGTGCCACCGTAGCGGGAGGGCCGTACAATGAGCAGTTCTTC.

The V gene is TRBV5-6, the J gene TRBJ2-7; D is unresolved. Germline V gives CDR1 SGHDT, CDR2 YYEEEE. The CDR3 is 12 residues long. Trimming took off 0 bases at V and 6 bases at J, with 7 bases between the two ends. As DNA, the CDR3 is TGTGCCAGCAGCTTGGCGACTTTCGAGCAGTACTTC. Translated, it gives CASSLATFEQYF.

The V call is TRBV10-3, the J call TRBJ2-3; 14 bases align to TRBD2. The CDR3 totals 20 residues. V lost 6 bases and J lost 2; bases outside the gene matches: 16. CDR1 and CDR2 (germline): ENHRY, SYGVKD. CDR3 nucleotides: TGTGCCATCAGCCCGGGGCAGGGGACTAGCGGGAGTCCCTCCACAGATACGCAGTATTTT. Translation gives CAISPGQGTSGSPSTDTQYF.

The J gene is TRBJ2-2, the V gene TRBV2, with 10 positions matching TRBD1. V was pared by 6 bases and J by 1 base, with 2 bases of the junction left unmatched. The V gene's germline CDR1 is SNHLY and CDR2 FYNNEI. CDR3 length: 15 amino acids. The CDR3 DNA reads as TGTGCCAGCAGCAGGGACAGGGGGAACACCGGGGAGCTGTTTTTT. As protein: CASSRDRGNTGELFF.

This clone was observed once. The V call is TRBV13, the J call TRBJ2-2; perhaps TRBD2 as D (5 bases). This CDR3 region has 17 residues. Germline lookup yields CDR1 PRHDT and CDR2 FYEKMQ (reference sequence). Trimming stripped 4 bases from V and 3 bases from J, with 18 bases between. This CDR3 reads CASSSSRGLPDTGELFF. The DNA for the CDR3 is TGTGCCAGCAGCTCTTCTAGAGGGCTGCCCGACACCGGGGAGCTGTTTTTT.

The V gene is TRBV27, the J gene TRBJ1-2; 8 nucleotides agree with TRBD1. The CDR3 length is 13 residues. CDR1 and CDR2 (germline): MNHEY, SMNVEV (reference sequence). Trimming at V came to 6 bases and at J to 6 bases, leaving 6 bases not matched to a gene. This CDR3 is CASRRTGFDGYTF. DNA of the CDR3: TGTGCCAGCAGGCGGACAGGGTTCGATGGCTACACCTTC.